This record looks at one TCR beta chain sequence and its context. The CDR3 has 14 amino acids. The V gene's germline CDR1 is MDHEN and CDR2 SYDVKM. The V gene lost 8 bases and the J gene lost 3 bases, with 16 bases spanning the gap. These data originate in a study of blood T cell repertoires in COVID-19. The repertoire was sequenced with immunoSEQ multiplex PCR; TCRdb's copy has only in-frame clones and lacks some. The data show 250,000 or so clones, with approximately 80% seen just once and about 10% held by the top ten. The source of this sequence is a man at least 80 years old with acute or convalescent COVID-19. V is TRBV28 and J is TRBJ2-5; perhaps TRBD2 as D (6 bases). The sample comprised peripheral blood. The CDR3 protein is CASSTIGGKETQYF. CDR3 sequence (DNA): TGTGCCAGCTCTACAATCGGGGGAAAAGAGACCCAGTACTTC. Looking up the rest from reference TRBV28 and TRBJ2-5 gives the full variable domain: DVKVTQSSRYLVKRTGEKVFLECVQDMDHENMFWYRQDPGLGLRLIYFSYDVKMKEKGDIPEGYSVSREKKERFSLILESASTNQTSMYLCASSTIGGKETQYFGPGTRLLVL.